This TCR beta chain was identified during a study of T cells in Graves' hyperthyroidism and ophthalmopathy. This clonotype was detected a few times. Its antigen is not identified. RNA transcripts provided the source from which TCR beta CDR3 regions were amplified. In the first-round RT-PCR of the TCR CDR3, the HTBI primer set was used. MiXCR, applied by TCRdb to the multiplex PCR reads, yields one record per CDR3 protein. The sample carries 450,000 to 500,000 distinct CDR3 sequences, 20% to 25% recorded once. Notes on the study in general: By a 13 V-J model, ophthalmopathy was set apart from stable hyperthyroidism.

V lost 6 bases and J 11 bases, leaving 13 bases between the germline ends. Germline V gene sequence: CDR1 SQVTM, CDR2 ANQGSEA. This CDR3 has 10 residues. PBMCs came from around 10 ml fresh peripheral blood. The genes are TRBV29-1 and TRBJ1-1; D may be TRBD1 (6 bases). The sequence was collected from a woman between 65 and 79 years old with Graves' ophthalmopathy. The sample comprised blood. The CDR3 reads CSVQTGNAFF. The CDR3 DNA follows: TGCAGCGTGCAGACAGGTAACGCTTTCTTT.